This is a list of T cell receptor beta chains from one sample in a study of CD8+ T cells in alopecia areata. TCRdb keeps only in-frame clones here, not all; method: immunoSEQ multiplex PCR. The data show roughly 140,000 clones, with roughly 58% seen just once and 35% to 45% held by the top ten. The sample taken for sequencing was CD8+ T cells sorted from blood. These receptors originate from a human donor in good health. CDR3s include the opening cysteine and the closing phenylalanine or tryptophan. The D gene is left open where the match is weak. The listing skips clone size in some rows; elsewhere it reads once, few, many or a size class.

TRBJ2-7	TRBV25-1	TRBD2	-	TGTGCCAGCAGTTTACTAGCTAGCGGAGTACTTGACTTC	CASSLLASGVLDF
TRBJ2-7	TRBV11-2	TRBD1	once	TGTGCCAGCAGGGATGGGGACAGGGCATCAATCGAGCAGTACTTC	CASRDGDRASIEQYF
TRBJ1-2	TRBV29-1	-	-	TGCAGCGTTAGCGGGGACTCGTATGGCTACACCTTC	CSVSGDSYGYTF
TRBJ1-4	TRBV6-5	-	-	TGTGCCAGCAGGGGTCCAGAAAAACTGTTTTTT	CASRGPEKLFF
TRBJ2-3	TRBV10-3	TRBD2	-	TGTGCCAGTCTAGCGGACCCCACAGATACGCAGTATTTT	CASLADPTDTQYF
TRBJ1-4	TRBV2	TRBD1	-	TGTGCCAGCGGGACAGCCGTTGAAAAACTGTTTTTT	CASGTAVEKLFF
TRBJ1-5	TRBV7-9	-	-	TGTGCCAGCAGCCATCCCGGTGGGGGGCCCCAGCATTTT	CASSHPGGGPQHF
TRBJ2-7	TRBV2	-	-	TGTGCCAGCGTGAGACCCGGGATTTTCTACGAGCAGTACTTC	CASVRPGIFYEQYF
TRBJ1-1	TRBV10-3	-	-	TGTGCCATCAGTGAGTCACAGGGATTCACTGAAGCTTTCTTT	CAISESQGFTEAFF
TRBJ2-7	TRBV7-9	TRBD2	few	TGTGCCAGCAGCTCCCAGACTAGCGGGTTCTACGAGCAGTACTTC	CASSSQTSGFYEQYF
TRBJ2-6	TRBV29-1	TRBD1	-	TGCAGCGTCTCCAGACGGGGACAGTCTGGGGCCAACGTCCTGACTTTC	CSVSRRGQSGANVLTF
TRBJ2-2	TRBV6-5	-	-	TGTGCCACGACAATCGGGCCGACGAACACCGGGGAGCTGTTTTTT	CATTIGPTNTGELFF
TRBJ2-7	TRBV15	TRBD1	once	TGTGCCACCAGCCTCCGCCGGGACAGGGATCTTTACGAGCAGTACTTC	CATSLRRDRDLYEQYF